The subject of this entry is one T cell receptor (beta chain). Donors had localized lung adenocarcinoma, a non-small cell lung cancer. The CDR3 extends over 15 amino acids. The germline V gene has CDR1 SGHDT and CDR2 YYEEEE. The V end lost 3 bases, the J end lost 2 bases, and 14 bases lay between the germline ends. These data come from a study of CD4 and CD8 cells across lung adenocarcinoma regions. MiXCR, applied by TCRdb to the PCR reads, yields one record per CDR3 protein. The sample shows about 5,300 distinct CDR3 sequences, around 68% of them seen only once. This receptor was taken from a female donor with lung adenocarcinoma. The CD4 and CD8 labels of this study may be unreliable. The chain has TRBV5-6 and TRBJ2-5, with D perhaps TRBD1 (6 bases). Input material: CD4+ T cells from the center of a lung tumor. The CDR3 is CASSSLQGGQETQYF. In DNA, the CDR3 is TGTGCCAGCAGCTCTCTACAAGGGGGACAAGAGACCCAGTACTTC. Variable domain in full (rest from reference TRBV5-6 and TRBJ2-5): DAGVTQSPTHLIKTRGQQVTLRCSPKSGHDTVSWYQQALGQGPQFIFQYYEEEERQRGNFPDRFSGHQFPNYSSELNVNALLLGDSALYLCASSSLQGGQETQYFGPGTRLLVL.